A selection of T cell receptor beta chains follows, all from one sample in a study of blood T cell repertoires in COVID-19. Data came from immunoSEQ multiplex PCR; TCRdb stores just in-frame clones and leaves some out. The sample holds some 300,000 clones, approximately 89% seen once. Input material: PBMCs or T cells enriched from blood (not recorded which). The origin of the receptors is a woman aged 50 to 65 who had been exposed to COVID-19. Both conserved end residues are part of each CDR3.

j_call v_call cdr3_aa
TRBJ2-2 TRBV5-6 CASSWDGTGNTGELFF
TRBJ2-2 TRBV27 CASSFRTSGGRNTGELFF
TRBJ1-2 TRBV28 CASSSTVKRANYGYTF
TRBJ1-1 TRBV5-6 CASSDAGQYEAFF
TRBJ1-6 TRBV28 CASSTPSGQRSPLHF
TRBJ2-7 TRBV29-1 CSVRGQSYEQYF
TRBJ1-1 TRBV19 CASRGTGFLSEAFF
TRBJ1-2 TRBV2 CASRYTGGHGYTF
TRBJ2-5 TRBV7-9 CASSLMGQGETQYF
TRBJ1-2 TRBV7-2 CASSFDRGTGGYTF
TRBJ1-2 TRBV30 CAWSLHTDSYGYTF
TRBJ2-7 TRBV5-1 CASSLGYPGTYEQYF
TRBJ1-6 TRBV5-4 CASSSGINYNSPLHF
TRBJ2-1 TRBV27 CASSFAGGQYNEQFF
TRBJ1-2 TRBV5-1 CASHPGESQNYGYTF
TRBJ2-3 TRBV10-3 CAISESAGTATDTQYF
TRBJ1-5 TRBV20-1 CSASGAGGSVSSNQPQHF
TRBJ1-2 TRBV4-1 CASSLTGDYGYTF
TRBJ2-5 TRBV5-4 CASSFSGLAGGRETQYF
TRBJ2-7 TRBV6-5 CASSYGQGSNYEQYF
TRBJ2-6 TRBV15 CATLIFMSSGANVLTF
TRBJ1-4 TRBV5-1 CASSLDIGGANEKLFF
TRBJ2-2 TRBV5-4 CASSITGTGNGELFF
TRBJ2-7 TRBV5-1 CASSFDRGTYEQYF
TRBJ2-7 TRBV6-1 CASSESGSYEQYF
TRBJ2-5 TRBV27 CASSPSGKRGTQYF
TRBJ2-5 TRBV4-1 CASSRTQGGGEETQYF
TRBJ2-5 TRBV24-1 CATSDQETGPETQYF
TRBJ2-5 TRBV7-2 CASAGLAETQYF
TRBJ1-5 TRBV7-2 CASSSSRGNQPQHF
TRBJ2-2 TRBV19 CASSITGTGNTGELFF
TRBJ1-4 TRBV29-1 CSVEINRVEKLFF
TRBJ2-2 TRBV2 CASSVVLAVTGELFF
TRBJ2-1 TRBV6-5 CASSRRDNEQFF
TRBJ1-2 TRBV19 CASSPNSGTPGYTF
TRBJ2-2 TRBV19 CASQRLLNTGELFF
TRBJ1-2 TRBV6-5 CASSRSGRDYGYTF
TRBJ1-2 TRBV4-2 CASSQLQGAGNYGYTF
TRBJ2-7 TRBV6-5 CASSYPGQGNFVEQYF
TRBJ1-2 TRBV7-9 CASSQGHPGQTYGYTF
TRBJ1-2 TRBV30 CAWSARSGYTF
TRBJ2-1 TRBV19 CASTPSVIINEQFF
TRBJ1-1 TRBV2 CASRINMNTEAFF
TRBJ1-5 TRBV28 CASSFLQGLGQPQHF